The next 4 T cell receptor beta chains were all read from a single sample in a study of T cell repertoires in cytomegalovirus infection. TCRdb reprocessed the reads with MiXCR, giving one entry per CDR3 protein. The table lists over 85,000 distinct CDR3 sequences, 16% of them singletons. The sample taken for sequencing was PBMCs. All receptors come from a human donor in good health (CMV status not recorded). Some clones in this sample may be carry-over from other donors' samples.

The sample holds many counts of this clonotype. The CDR3 loop reads CASSLIAGQNTGELFF. In DNA, the CDR3 is TGTGCCAGCAGCCTCATAGCGGGGCAGAACACCGGGGAGCTGTTTTTT. This sequence joins TRBV7-3 and TRBJ2-2, with TRBD2 matching over 8 bases. V lost 5 bases and J lost 1; bases outside the gene matches: 6. The CDR3 is 16 amino acids. Per germline, CDR1 SGHTA and CDR2 FQGTGA.

There are a few counts of this clonotype. The chain carries TRBV7-9 and TRBJ1-2; the D is unclear. The length of the CDR3 is 13 residues. CDR1 and CDR2 from the germline V gene are SEHNR and FQNEAQ (reference sequence). The ends were cut back, 3 bases at V and 7 bases at J, with 12 bases in the middle. The CDR3 DNA is TGTGCCAGCAGCTTCGAAAAGGAGCTTGGCTACACCTTC. It encodes CASSFEKELGYTF. Full variable domain (remainder filled in from reference TRBV7-9 and TRBJ1-2): DTGVSQNPRHKITKRGQNVTFRCDPISEHNRLYWYRQTLGQGPEFLTYFQNEAQLEKSRLLSDRFSAERPKGSFSTLEIQRTEQGDSAMYLCASSFEKELGYTFGSGTRLTVV.

This clonotype was seen ten or more times. The rearrangement joins TRBV4-1 to TRBJ1-2; D is ambiguous. Germline V gives CDR1 MGHRA, CDR2 YSYEKL. The CDR3 is 12 residues long. V was clipped by 0 bases and J by 12 bases, with 11 bases between them. The CDR3, as DNA: TGCGCCAGCAGCCAAGAGGCGGGCATTCACACCTTC. As protein: CASSQEAGIHTF.

A few counts support this clonotype. The genes are TRBV30 and TRBJ2-2; a weak D match, TRBD1 (6 bases). V dropped 6 bases and J dropped 4 bases, with 15 bases sitting between them. Germline loops: CDR1 GTSNPN, CDR2 SVGIG (reference sequence). This CDR3 has 14 amino acids. This CDR3 is CACRHAGATGELFF. CDR3 coding DNA: TGTGCCTGTAGACACGCAGGGGCCACCGGGGAGCTGTTTTTT.